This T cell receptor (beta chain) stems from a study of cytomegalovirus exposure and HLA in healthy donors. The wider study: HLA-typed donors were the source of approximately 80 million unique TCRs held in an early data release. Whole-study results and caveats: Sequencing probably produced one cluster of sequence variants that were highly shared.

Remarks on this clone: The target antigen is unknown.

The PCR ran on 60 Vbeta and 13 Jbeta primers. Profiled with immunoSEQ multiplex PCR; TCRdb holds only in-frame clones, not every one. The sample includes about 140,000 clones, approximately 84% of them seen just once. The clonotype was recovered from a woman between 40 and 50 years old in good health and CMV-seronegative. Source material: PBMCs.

CDR3 sequence (DNA): TGTGCCAGCACAAGAGACAGGGGGTCAGATACGCAGTATTTT. Amino acid sequence: CASTRDRGSDTQYF. This rearrangement joins TRBV2 to TRBJ2-3; the match to TRBD1 covers 9 bases. The V gene's germline CDR1 is SNHLY and CDR2 FYNNEI. V lost 7 bases, J lost 4 bases, and 6 bases stayed unmatched. CDR3 length equals 14 residues.